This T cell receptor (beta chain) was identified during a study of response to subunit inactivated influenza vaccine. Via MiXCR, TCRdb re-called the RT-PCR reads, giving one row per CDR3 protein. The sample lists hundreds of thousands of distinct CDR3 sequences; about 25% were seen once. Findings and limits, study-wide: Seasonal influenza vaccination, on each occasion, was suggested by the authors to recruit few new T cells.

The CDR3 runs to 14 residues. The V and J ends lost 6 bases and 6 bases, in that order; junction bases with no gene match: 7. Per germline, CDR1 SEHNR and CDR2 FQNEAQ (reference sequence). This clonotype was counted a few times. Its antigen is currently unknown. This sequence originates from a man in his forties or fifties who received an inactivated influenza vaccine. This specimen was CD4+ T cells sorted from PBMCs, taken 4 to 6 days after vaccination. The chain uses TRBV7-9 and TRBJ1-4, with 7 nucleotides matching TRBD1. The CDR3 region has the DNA TGTGCCAGCAGTTATACCGGGACAGATGAAAAACTGTTTTTT. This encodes CASSYTGTDEKLFF.